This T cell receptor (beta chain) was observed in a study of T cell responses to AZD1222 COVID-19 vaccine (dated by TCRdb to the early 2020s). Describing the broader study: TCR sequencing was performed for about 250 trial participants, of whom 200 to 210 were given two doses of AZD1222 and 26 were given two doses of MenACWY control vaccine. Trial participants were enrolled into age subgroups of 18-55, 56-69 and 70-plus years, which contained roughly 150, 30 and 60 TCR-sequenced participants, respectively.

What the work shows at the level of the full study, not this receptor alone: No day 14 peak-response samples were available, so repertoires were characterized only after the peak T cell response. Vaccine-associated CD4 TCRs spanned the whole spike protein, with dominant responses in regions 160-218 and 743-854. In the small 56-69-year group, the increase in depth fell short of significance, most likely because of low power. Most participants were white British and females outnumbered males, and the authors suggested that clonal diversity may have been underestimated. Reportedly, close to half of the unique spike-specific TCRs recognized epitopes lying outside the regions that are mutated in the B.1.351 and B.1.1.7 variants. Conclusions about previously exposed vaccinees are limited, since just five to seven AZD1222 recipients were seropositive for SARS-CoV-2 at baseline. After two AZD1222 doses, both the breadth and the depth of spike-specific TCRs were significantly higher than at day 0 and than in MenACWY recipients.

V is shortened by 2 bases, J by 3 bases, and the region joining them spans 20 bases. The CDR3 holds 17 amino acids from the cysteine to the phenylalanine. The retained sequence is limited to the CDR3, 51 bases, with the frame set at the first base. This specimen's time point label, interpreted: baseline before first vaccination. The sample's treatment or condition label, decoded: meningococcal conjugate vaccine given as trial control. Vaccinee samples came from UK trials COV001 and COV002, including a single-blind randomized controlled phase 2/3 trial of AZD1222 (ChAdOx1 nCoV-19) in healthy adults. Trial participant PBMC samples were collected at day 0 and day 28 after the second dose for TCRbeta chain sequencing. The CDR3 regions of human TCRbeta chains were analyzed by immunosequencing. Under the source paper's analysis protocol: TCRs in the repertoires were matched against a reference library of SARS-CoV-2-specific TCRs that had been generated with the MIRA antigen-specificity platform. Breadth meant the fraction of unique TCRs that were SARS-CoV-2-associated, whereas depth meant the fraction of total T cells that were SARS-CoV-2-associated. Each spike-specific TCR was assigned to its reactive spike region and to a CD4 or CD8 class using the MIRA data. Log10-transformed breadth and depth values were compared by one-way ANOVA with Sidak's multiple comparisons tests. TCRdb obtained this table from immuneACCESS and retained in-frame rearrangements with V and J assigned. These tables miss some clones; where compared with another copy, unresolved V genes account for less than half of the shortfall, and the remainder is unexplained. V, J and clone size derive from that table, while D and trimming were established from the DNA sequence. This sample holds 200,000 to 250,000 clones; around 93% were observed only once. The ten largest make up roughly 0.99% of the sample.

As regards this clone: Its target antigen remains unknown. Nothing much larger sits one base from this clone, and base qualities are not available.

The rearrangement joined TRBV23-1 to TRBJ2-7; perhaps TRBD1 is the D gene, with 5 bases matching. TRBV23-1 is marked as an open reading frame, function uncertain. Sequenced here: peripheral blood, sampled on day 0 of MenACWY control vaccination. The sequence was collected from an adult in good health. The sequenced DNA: TGCGCCAGCAGTCAACCGCGGACAAGCGCTAAGCTCTACGAGCAGTACTTC. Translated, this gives CASSQPRTSAKLYEQYF.